This entry lists 9 T cell receptor beta chains sequenced from one sample in a study of vaccination effects on CD4 cells after COVID-19. Following 10 days of culture, CD4+ T cells were isolated. Which antigens these TCRs recognize remains unknown. Measured with immunoSEQ multiplex PCR; TCRdb has only the in-frame clones, and not every one. The sample holds 70,000 to 75,000 clones, 60% to 80% seen once. Sequencing was performed on CD4+ T cells from PBMCs cultured without peptide, taken before COVID-19 vaccination. These receptors were taken from a human donor who received a COVID-19 vaccine.

The rearrangement uses TRBV2 and TRBJ2-2, with 13 bases matching TRBD2. The CDR3 has 14 residues. With 7 bases clipped from V and 7 bases from J, the junction kept 3 bases outside the gene matches. CDR1 and CDR2 from the germline V gene are SNHLY and FYNNEI. Here the CDR3 reads CASKGLAGVGELFF. CDR3 coding DNA: TGTGCCAGCAAAGGACTAGCGGGGGTCGGGGAGCTGTTTTTT.

This rearrangement joins TRBV2 to TRBJ1-2; D is unresolved. V was pared by 4 bases and J by 1 base, with 7 bases between. This CDR3 comprises 13 residues. Germline loops: CDR1 SNHLY, CDR2 FYNNEI. The CDR3 loop is CASSVGDNYGYTF. For the CDR3, the DNA is TGTGCCAGCAGTGTCGGCGATAACTATGGCTACACCTTC. Filled out from reference TRBV2 and TRBJ1-2, the complete variable domain reads EPEVTQTPSHQVTQMGQEVILRCVPISNHLYFYWYRQILGQKVEFLVSFYNNEISEKSEIFDDQFSVERPDGSNFTLKIRSTKLEDSAMYFCASSVGDNYGYTFGSGTRLTVV.

The rearrangement joins TRBV5-1 to TRBJ2-7; the D gene is possibly TRBD2 (6 bases). The CDR3 has 15 amino acids. V lost 4 bases and J 7 bases, leaving 21 bases between the germline ends. Germline CDR1 SGHRS, CDR2 YFSETQ. The CDR3 is CASSPRDSNAGEQYV. CDR3 sequence (DNA): TGCGCCAGCAGCCCCCGGGACTCCAATGCGGGGGAGCAGTACGTC.

This clone was detected a few times. The rearrangement links TRBV30 to TRBJ1-3; no clear D gene. Trimming took 5 bases from V and 4 from J, leaving 9 bases between them. This CDR3 spans 12 amino acids. Germline loops: CDR1 GTSNPN, CDR2 SVGIG (reference sequence). Here the CDR3 reads CAWDKIGNTIYF. The CDR3 DNA reads as TGTGCCTGGGACAAAATCGGAAACACCATATATTTT.

The rearrangement joins TRBV5-1 to TRBJ2-3; 7 bases are shared with TRBD1. Germline assignment: CDR1 SGHRS and CDR2 YFSETQ. This CDR3 comprises 15 residues. With V trimmed by 4 bases and J by 3 bases, 8 bases remained unmatched. CDR3 amino acids: CASSLGTAGTDTQYF. Here the CDR3 DNA reads TGCGCCAGCAGCCTGGGGACAGCCGGGACAGATACGCAGTATTTT.

The chain is built from TRBV5-1 and TRBJ2-5; D possibly matches TRBD1 or TRBD2 (6 bases each). V gave up 5 bases and J gave up 3 bases, with 17 bases separating them. Germline-derived CDR1 and CDR2 are SGHRS and YFSETQ. The CDR3 has 15 residues. The CDR3 spells CASSLGGPIEETQYF. The CDR3 DNA follows: TGCGCCAGCAGTCTCGGGGGCCCGATCGAAGAGACCCAGTACTTC.

The genes are TRBV28 and TRBJ2-5; 10 bases line up with TRBD1. Looked up from germline, CDR1 is MDHEN and CDR2 is SYDVKM. This CDR3 has 16 amino acids. V shed 3 bases, J shed 2 bases, and the junction held 6 bases outside the gene matches. The CDR3 here is CASSLLGTGAQETQYF. CDR3 DNA sequence: TGTGCCAGCAGTTTGCTCGGGACAGGGGCGCAAGAGACCCAGTACTTC.

The genes are TRBV4-1 and TRBJ2-7; 8 nucleotides agree with TRBD2. CDR1 MGHRA and CDR2 YSYEKL come from the germline V gene. The J segment lost 4 bases and the V segment lost 1 base, leaving 12 bases of the junction unmatched. This CDR3 comprises 17 residues. CDR3 DNA sequence: TGCGCCAGCAGCCAAGGGGGGGGAGCGGGGGCCCCTTACGAGCAGTACGTC. Its protein is CASSQGGGAGAPYEQYV.

This chain links TRBV2 with TRBJ1-5; TRBD1 is a possible D gene (5 bases). This CDR3 is built from 16 residues. Looked up from germline, CDR1 is SNHLY and CDR2 is FYNNEI. V dropped 4 bases and J dropped 0 bases, with 13 bases sitting between them. The CDR3 DNA sequence: TGTGCCAGCAGTGGGTTCAGGGATTATAGCAATCAGCCCCAGCATTTT. Amino acid sequence: CASSGFRDYSNQPQHF. The variable domain in full, with the rest retrieved from reference TRBV2 and TRBJ1-5, is EPEVTQTPSHQVTQMGQEVILRCVPISNHLYFYWYRQILGQKVEFLVSFYNNEISEKSEIFDDQFSVERPDGSNFTLKIRSTKLEDSAMYFCASSGFRDYSNQPQHFGDGTRLSIL.